Below are 2 T cell receptor beta chains sequenced from a single sample in a study of post-analysis software for immune sequencing data. Study outcomes and limitations: Controls had lower frequencies than patients of five TRBV segments, which included TRBV5-6, TRBV5-1 and TRBV20-1.

Prepared TCR beta cDNA libraries contained unique molecular identifiers. TCRdb itself ran the PCR reads through MiXCR, one entry per CDR3 protein. Seen here are around 250,000 distinct CDR3 sequences, 35% to 40% observed once, and the top ten hold 4% to 6%. Their target antigens are unknown. Sample: blood. The source is a girl under 18 with multiple sclerosis.

The genes are TRBV12-3 or TRBV12-4 and TRBJ2-3, with D perhaps matching TRBD2 (6 bases). CDR3 size: 15 residues. V was pared by 5 bases and J by 5 bases, with 17 bases between. CDR3 sequence: CASSPLGLSGDTQYF. In nucleotides, the CDR3 is TGTGCCAGCAGTCCCCTGGGACTCTCTGGAGATACGCAGTATTTT.

The V call is TRBV20-1, the J call TRBJ2-5, with a weak D call TRBD1 (5 bases). The germline gives CDR1 DFQATT, CDR2 SNEGSKA (reference sequence). V was clipped by 4 bases and J by 5 bases, with 14 bases between them. The CDR3 runs 13 residues. Here the CDR3 DNA reads TGCAGTGCTAATCGGCAGGGCACGGAGACCCAGTACTTC. Encoded protein: CSANRQGTETQYF.